What follows are 7 T cell receptor beta chains derived from one specimen sequenced in a study of blood T cell repertoires in COVID-19. Using immunoSEQ multiplex PCR, the repertoire was profiled, and TCRdb retains in-frame clones only, with some absent. The sample yields 200,000 to 300,000 clones, approximately 86% seen once. Sample: peripheral blood. The origin of the receptors is a man younger than 40 with active or convalescent COVID-19.

The chain couples TRBV7-9 to TRBJ1-3; D not certain. This CDR3 spans 14 amino acids. Germline V lookup: CDR1 SEHNR, CDR2 FQNEAQ (reference sequence). Between the trimmed V and J ends, which lost 2 bases and 0 bases, there was a span of 5 bases. The CDR3 nucleotides read TGTGCCAGCAGCTTAACAGTCTCTGGAAACACCATATATTTT. Its protein is CASSLTVSGNTIYF.

The rearrangement joins TRBV14 to TRBJ1-1; D not resolved. The germline CDR1 and CDR2 sequences are SGHDN and FVKESK. The CDR3 contains 15 residues. Trimming removed 0 bases from V and 5 bases from J, with 13 bases in between. CDR3 sequence (DNA): TGTGCCAGCAGCCAAGAGGTCACCGTCAGGACTGAAGCTTTCTTT. It encodes CASSQEVTVRTEAFF. The full variable domain, completed using reference TRBV14 and TRBJ1-1, is EAGVTQFPSHSVIEKGQTVTLRCDPISGHDNLYWYRRVMGKEIKFLLHFVKESKQDESGMPNNRFLAERTGGTYSTLKVQPAELEDSGVYFCASSQEVTVRTEAFFGQGTRLTVV.

The chain recombines TRBV27 with TRBJ1-2; TRBD1 aligns across 8 bases. The CDR3 runs to 15 residues. The germline CDR1 and CDR2 sequences are MNHEY and SMNVEV (reference sequence). Trimming cost V 4 bases and J 3 bases; bases outside gene matches: 7. CDR3 sequence reads: CASSSYQGADYGYTF. The CDR3 coding sequence is TGTGCCAGCAGTTCCTACCAGGGGGCGGACTATGGCTACACCTTC.

The gene calls are TRBV3-1 (or the pseudogene TRBV3-2) and TRBJ2-7; 9 nucleotides match TRBD2. The CDR3 loop spans 16 amino acids. Germline V CDR1 and CDR2: LGHDT, YNNKEL (reference sequence). V trimming: 0 bases; J trimming: 2 bases; junction bases outside the gene matches: 5. CDR3 region: CASSQDPLAGTYEQYF. DNA for the CDR3: TGTGCCAGCAGCCAAGATCCTCTAGCGGGGACCTACGAGCAGTACTTC.

The chain has TRBV30 and TRBJ2-3; TRBD2 matches at 9 bases. Germline assignment: CDR1 GTSNPN and CDR2 SVGIG (reference sequence). V trimming: 5 bases; J trimming: 4 bases; junction bases outside the gene matches: 10. The CDR3 consists of 15 residues. This chain's CDR3 is CAWERGGGAADTQYF. The CDR3 nucleotides read TGTGCCTGGGAGCGGGGCGGGGGGGCCGCAGATACGCAGTATTTT. Using reference TRBV30 and TRBJ2-3 for the parts outside the CDR3, the full variable domain is SQTIHQWPATLVQPVGSPLSLECTVEGTSNPNLYWYRQAAGRGLQLLFYSVGIGQISSEVPQNLSASRPQDRQFILSSKKLLLSDSGFYLCAWERGGGAADTQYFGPGTRLTVL.

This chain joins TRBV6-5 and TRBJ1-1, with D hard to call. CDR3 length equals 16 residues. The germline CDR1 and CDR2 sequences are MNHEY and SVGAGI. Trimming shortened V by 2 bases and J by 0 bases, and 13 bases separated the two germline ends. The CDR3 DNA sequence: TGTGCCAGCAGTTACAATTTAGTACAGCTGAACACTGAAGCTTTCTTT. It is translated as CASSYNLVQLNTEAFF.

This sequence joins TRBV5-6 and TRBJ2-7; 10 nucleotides align to TRBD1. The J segment lost 7 bases and the V segment lost 4 bases, leaving 8 bases of the junction unmatched. The CDR3 runs to 14 residues. CDR1 SGHDT and CDR2 YYEEEE come from the germline V gene. The CDR3 DNA sequence: TGTGCCAGCAGCCAGGGACAGGGGTCGGGGGAGCAGTACTTC. It specifies CASSQGQGSGEQYF.